A selection of T cell receptor beta chains follows, all from one sample in a study of control samples from healthy donors and cancer patients. TCRdb's table, derived via immunoSEQ multiplex PCR, lists solely in-frame clones and lacks some. The table lists 150,000 to 200,000 clones, approximately 94% of them singletons. The sample taken for sequencing was blood. These TCRs come from a man between 25 and 39 years old in good health. CDR3s include the opening cysteine and the closing phenylalanine or tryptophan. Each record gives: clone size, V gene, J gene, D gene, CDR3 protein, CDR3 DNA. A D gene is named only where the DNA matches it firmly. Some rows mark clone size as missing; the rest say once, few, many or name a class of expanded clone.

abundance: .
v_gene: TRBV7-3
j_gene: TRBJ1-1
d_gene: .
CDR3aa: CASSLMGMNTEAFF
CDR3nt: TGTGCCAGTTCTCTAATGGGGATGAACACTGAAGCTTTCTTT

abundance: .
v_gene: TRBV4-2
j_gene: TRBJ1-2
d_gene: .
CDR3aa: CASSQDGRASTYTF
CDR3nt: TGTGCCAGCAGCCAAGACGGCAGGGCCTCTACCTACACCTTC

abundance: .
v_gene: TRBV19
j_gene: TRBJ2-7
d_gene: .
CDR3aa: CASSIEDGGYEQYF
CDR3nt: TGTGCCAGTAGTATAGAAGACGGGGGCTACGAGCAGTACTTC

abundance: .
v_gene: TRBV7-2
j_gene: TRBJ2-3
d_gene: .
CDR3aa: CASSLGRTDTQYF
CDR3nt: TGTGCCAGCAGCTTAGGGAGGACAGATACGCAGTATTTT

abundance: .
v_gene: TRBV30
j_gene: TRBJ1-1
d_gene: TRBD1
CDR3aa: CATRDRGSGEAFF
CDR3nt: TGTGCCACTCGGGACAGGGGGTCGGGTGAAGCTTTCTTT

abundance: few
v_gene: TRBV6-5
j_gene: TRBJ2-2
d_gene: .
CDR3aa: CASSSMAGGELFF
CDR3nt: TGTGCCAGCAGCTCTATGGCGGGCGGGGAGCTGTTTTTT

abundance: .
v_gene: TRBV30
j_gene: TRBJ1-3
d_gene: .
CDR3aa: CAWSGSGNTIYF
CDR3nt: TGTGCCTGGAGTGGATCTGGAAACACCATATATTTT

abundance: .
v_gene: TRBV11-2
j_gene: TRBJ2-2
d_gene: TRBD2
CDR3aa: CASSLASGATGELFF
CDR3nt: TGTGCCAGCAGCTTAGCTAGCGGGGCAACCGGGGAGCTGTTTTTT

abundance: .
v_gene: TRBV12-3/TRBV12-4
j_gene: TRBJ1-1
d_gene: .
CDR3aa: CASSLGSGTEAFF
CDR3nt: TGTGCCAGCAGCCTAGGGAGTGGCACTGAAGCTTTCTTT

abundance: .
v_gene: TRBV11-2
j_gene: TRBJ2-7
d_gene: .
CDR3aa: CASSFGDPTDF
CDR3nt: TGTGCCAGCAGCTTTGGGGATCCCACGGACTTC

abundance: .
v_gene: TRBV5-1
j_gene: TRBJ1-2
d_gene: TRBD1
CDR3aa: CASSPGQGELGYGYTF
CDR3nt: TGCGCCAGCAGCCCGGGACAGGGGGAGCTAGGCTATGGCTACACCTTC

abundance: .
v_gene: TRBV5-4
j_gene: TRBJ1-6
d_gene: TRBD1
CDR3aa: CASSRGEDRGPSSPLHF
CDR3nt: TGTGCCAGCAGCCGGGGAGAAGACAGGGGGCCGAGTTCACCCCTCCACTTT

abundance: .
v_gene: TRBV7-9
j_gene: TRBJ1-4
d_gene: .
CDR3aa: CASSLTAPQGLFF
CDR3nt: TGTGCCAGCAGCCTAACCGCACCTCAGGGACTGTTTTTT

abundance: .
v_gene: TRBV24-1
j_gene: TRBJ1-5
d_gene: .
CDR3aa: CATSDFAREGGQPQHF
CDR3nt: TGTGCCACCAGTGATTTCGCCCGGGAGGGGGGACAGCCCCAGCATTTT

abundance: once
v_gene: TRBV15
j_gene: TRBJ2-1
d_gene: .
CDR3aa: CASSLGGGGEQFF
CDR3nt: TGTGCCTCCTCTTTAGGGGGGGGAGGTGAGCAGTTCTTC

abundance: .
v_gene: TRBV5-6
j_gene: TRBJ1-1
d_gene: .
CDR3aa: CASSLGTNTEAFF
CDR3nt: TGTGCCAGCAGCTTGGGTACGAACACTGAAGCTTTCTTT

abundance: .
v_gene: TRBV10-3
j_gene: TRBJ1-5
d_gene: .
CDR3aa: CAISESGGGNQPQHF
CDR3nt: TGTGCCATCAGTGAGTCGGGGGGAGGCAATCAGCCCCAGCATTTT

abundance: .
v_gene: TRBV5-1
j_gene: TRBJ2-2
d_gene: TRBD2
CDR3aa: CASSLISGTSGTGELFF
CDR3nt: TGCGCCAGCAGCTTGATTTCCGGGACTAGCGGTACCGGGGAGCTGTTTTTT

abundance: .
v_gene: TRBV24-1
j_gene: TRBJ2-7
d_gene: TRBD2
CDR3aa: CATSEGGSPYEQYF
CDR3nt: TGTGCCACCAGTGAGGGGGGGTCTCCCTACGAGCAGTACTTC

abundance: .
v_gene: TRBV7-2
j_gene: TRBJ2-7
d_gene: TRBD2
CDR3aa: CASSLNGGRAVEQYF
CDR3nt: TGTGCCAGCAGCTTAAACGGCGGGAGGGCCGTCGAGCAGTACTTC

abundance: .
v_gene: TRBV3-1/TRBV3-2
j_gene: TRBJ1-3
d_gene: TRBD1
CDR3aa: CASSLRYQGGVSGNTIYF
CDR3nt: TGTGCCAGCAGCCTCCGATACCAGGGGGGAGTCTCTGGAAACACCATATATTTT

abundance: .
v_gene: TRBV5-4
j_gene: TRBJ1-2
d_gene: TRBD1
CDR3aa: CASSLSVVGQRNYGYTF
CDR3nt: TGTGCCAGCAGCTTGTCAGTGGTGGGACAGAGAAACTATGGCTACACCTTC

abundance: few
v_gene: TRBV18
j_gene: TRBJ1-5
d_gene: TRBD1
CDR3aa: CASSTGGEQPQHF
CDR3nt: TGTGCCAGCTCGACAGGGGGCGAGCAGCCCCAGCATTTT

abundance: .
v_gene: TRBV5-5
j_gene: TRBJ1-1
d_gene: .
CDR3aa: CASSWSTGTEAFF
CDR3nt: TGTGCCAGCAGCTGGTCCACGGGCACTGAAGCTTTCTTT

abundance: .
v_gene: TRBV28
j_gene: TRBJ2-7
d_gene: .
CDR3aa: CASSSTTGVYSYEQYF
CDR3nt: TGTGCCAGCAGTTCAACAACCGGGGTCTACTCCTACGAGCAGTACTTC

abundance: .
v_gene: TRBV18
j_gene: TRBJ2-3
d_gene: TRBD2
CDR3aa: CASSPQLALTDTQYF
CDR3nt: TGTGCCAGCTCACCTCAACTAGCGCTCACAGATACGCAGTATTTT

abundance: .
v_gene: TRBV3-1/TRBV3-2
j_gene: TRBJ1-3
d_gene: TRBD1
CDR3aa: CASHAPLGQGSGNTIYF
CDR3nt: TGTGCCAGCCACGCTCCCTTGGGACAGGGGTCTGGAAACACCATATATTTT

abundance: .
v_gene: TRBV10-3
j_gene: TRBJ1-1
d_gene: .
CDR3aa: CAISALANTEAFF
CDR3nt: TGTGCCATCAGTGCATTGGCGAACACTGAAGCTTTCTTT

abundance: .
v_gene: TRBV27
j_gene: TRBJ2-2
d_gene: .
CDR3aa: CASREVTGELFF
CDR3nt: TGTGCCAGCAGGGAGGTCACCGGGGAGCTGTTTTTT

abundance: .
v_gene: TRBV5-6
j_gene: TRBJ2-2
d_gene: TRBD2
CDR3aa: CASSLTGLAGDGAGELFF
CDR3nt: TGTGCCAGCAGCTTGACTGGACTAGCGGGGGACGGCGCCGGGGAGCTGTTTTTT

abundance: .
v_gene: TRBV6-6
j_gene: TRBJ2-2
d_gene: .
CDR3aa: CASSRDRGTGELFF
CDR3nt: TGTGCCAGCAGCCGGGATAGGGGCACCGGGGAGCTGTTTTTT

abundance: .
v_gene: TRBV5-5
j_gene: TRBJ2-2
d_gene: .
CDR3aa: CASSLGQNTGELFF
CDR3nt: TGTGCCAGCAGCTTGGGACAGAACACCGGGGAGCTGTTTTTT

abundance: .
v_gene: TRBV19
j_gene: TRBJ1-2
d_gene: TRBD1
CDR3aa: CASMWQGVGGYTF
CDR3nt: TGTGCCAGTATGTGGCAGGGGGTAGGAGGCTACACCTTC

abundance: .
v_gene: TRBV14
j_gene: TRBJ2-5
d_gene: TRBD2
CDR3aa: CASSPRLAGVVETQYF
CDR3nt: TGTGCCAGCAGCCCGCGACTAGCGGGGGTCGTGGAGACCCAGTACTTC

abundance: .
v_gene: TRBV11-2
j_gene: TRBJ2-2
d_gene: TRBD2
CDR3aa: CASSPAGASRDTGELFF
CDR3nt: TGTGCCAGCAGTCCAGCGGGAGCGTCGAGAGACACCGGGGAGCTGTTTTTT

abundance: few
v_gene: TRBV18
j_gene: TRBJ2-1
d_gene: .
CDR3aa: CASSLGSAESYNEQFF
CDR3nt: TGTGCCAGCTCCCTTGGGTCAGCGGAGTCCTACAATGAGCAGTTCTTC

abundance: few
v_gene: TRBV6-2/TRBV6-3
j_gene: TRBJ1-2
d_gene: .
CDR3aa: CASSYQGYGYTF
CDR3nt: TGTGCCAGCAGTTACCAGGGCTATGGCTACACCTTC

abundance: .
v_gene: TRBV30
j_gene: TRBJ2-1
d_gene: .
CDR3aa: CAWSVTRSSYNEQFF
CDR3nt: TGTGCCTGGAGTGTAACCAGGAGCTCCTACAATGAGCAGTTCTTC

abundance: .
v_gene: TRBV6-1
j_gene: TRBJ2-1
d_gene: .
CDR3aa: CASSEAPPHSGRYNEQFF
CDR3nt: TGTGCCAGCAGTGAAGCACCCCCTCATTCAGGGAGGTACAATGAGCAGTTCTTC

abundance: .
v_gene: TRBV7-2
j_gene: TRBJ1-2
d_gene: .
CDR3aa: CASSLEAIYGYTF
CDR3nt: TGTGCCAGCAGCTTAGAAGCGATCTATGGCTACACCTTC

abundance: .
v_gene: TRBV2
j_gene: TRBJ1-2
d_gene: .
CDR3aa: CASSVESGAGSGYTF
CDR3nt: TGTGCCAGCAGTGTAGAGTCAGGGGCGGGTAGTGGCTACACCTTC

abundance: .
v_gene: TRBV9
j_gene: TRBJ1-3
d_gene: .
CDR3aa: CASSVEVGGDTIYF
CDR3nt: TGTGCCAGCAGCGTAGAAGTGGGGGGTGACACCATATATTTT

abundance: .
v_gene: TRBV7-2
j_gene: TRBJ1-5
d_gene: .
CDR3aa: CASSLLAASNQPQHF
CDR3nt: TGTGCCAGCAGCCTATTGGCAGCTAGCAATCAGCCCCAGCATTTT

abundance: .
v_gene: TRBV27
j_gene: TRBJ1-2
d_gene: TRBD1
CDR3aa: CASSPGGGGYTF
CDR3nt: TGTGCCAGCAGTCCAGGGGGGGGCGGCTACACCTTC